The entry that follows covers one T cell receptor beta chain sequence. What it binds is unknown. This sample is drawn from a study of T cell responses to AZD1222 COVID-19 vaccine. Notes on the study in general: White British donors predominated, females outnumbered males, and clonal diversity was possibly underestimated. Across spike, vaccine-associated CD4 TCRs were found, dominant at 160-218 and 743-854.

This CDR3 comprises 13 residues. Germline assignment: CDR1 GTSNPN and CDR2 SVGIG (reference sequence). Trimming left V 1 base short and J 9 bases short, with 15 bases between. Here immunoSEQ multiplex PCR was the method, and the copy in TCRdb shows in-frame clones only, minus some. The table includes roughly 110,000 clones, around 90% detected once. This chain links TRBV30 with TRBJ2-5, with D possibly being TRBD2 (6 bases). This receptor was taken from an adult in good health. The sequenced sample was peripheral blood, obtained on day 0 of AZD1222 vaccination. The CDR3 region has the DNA TGTGCCTGGAGTGGGGACTTTGAGACGGCCCAGTACTTC. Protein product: CAWSGDFETAQYF.